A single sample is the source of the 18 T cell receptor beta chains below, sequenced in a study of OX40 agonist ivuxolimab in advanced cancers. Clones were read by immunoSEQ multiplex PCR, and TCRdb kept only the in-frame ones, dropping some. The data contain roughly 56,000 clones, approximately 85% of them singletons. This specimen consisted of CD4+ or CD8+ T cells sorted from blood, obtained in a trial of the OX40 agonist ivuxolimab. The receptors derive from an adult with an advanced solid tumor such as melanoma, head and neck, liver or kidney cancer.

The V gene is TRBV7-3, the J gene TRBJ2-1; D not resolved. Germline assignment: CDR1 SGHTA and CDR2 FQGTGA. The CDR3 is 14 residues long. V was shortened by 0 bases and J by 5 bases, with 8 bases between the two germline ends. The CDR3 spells CASSLTGSNNEQFF. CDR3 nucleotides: TGTGCCAGCAGCTTAACTGGCAGCAACAATGAGCAGTTCTTC.

The CDR3, as DNA: TGTGCCAGCAGTTACGGCGGGGGGGTTAAAGAGACCCAGTACTTC. The encoded protein is CASSYGGGVKETQYF. The gene calls are TRBV6-5 and TRBJ2-5; 9 nucleotides align to TRBD2. Germline V gene sequence: CDR1 MNHEY, CDR2 SVGAGI. The J segment lost 3 bases and the V segment lost 2 bases, leaving 4 bases of the junction unmatched. The CDR3 spans 15 residues.

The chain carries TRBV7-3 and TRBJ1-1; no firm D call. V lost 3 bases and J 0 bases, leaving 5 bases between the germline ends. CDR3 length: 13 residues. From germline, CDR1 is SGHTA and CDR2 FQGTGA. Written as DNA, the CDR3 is TGTGCCAGCAGCTTTTCGGTGAACACTGAAGCTTTCTTT. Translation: CASSFSVNTEAFF.

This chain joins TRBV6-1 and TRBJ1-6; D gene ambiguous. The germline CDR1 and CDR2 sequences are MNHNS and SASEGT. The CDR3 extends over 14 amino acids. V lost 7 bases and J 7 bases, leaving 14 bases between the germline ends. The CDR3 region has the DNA TGTGCCAGCACCCTTAACAGAAGCAATTCACCCCTCCACTTT. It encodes CASTLNRSNSPLHF.

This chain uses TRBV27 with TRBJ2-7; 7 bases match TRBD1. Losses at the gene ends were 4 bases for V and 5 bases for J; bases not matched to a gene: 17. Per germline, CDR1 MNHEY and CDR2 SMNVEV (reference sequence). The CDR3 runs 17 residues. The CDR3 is CASSSLIRGRAPNEQYF. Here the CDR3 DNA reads TGTGCCAGCAGTTCGCTGATTAGGGGGCGGGCCCCCAACGAGCAGTACTTC.

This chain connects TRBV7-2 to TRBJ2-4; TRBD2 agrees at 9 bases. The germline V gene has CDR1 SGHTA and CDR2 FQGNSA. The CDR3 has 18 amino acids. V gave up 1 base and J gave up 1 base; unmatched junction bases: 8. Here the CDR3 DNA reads TGTGCCAGCAGCTTAGGTGGCGGGGGGGCCTCGGCCAAAAACATTCAGTACTTC. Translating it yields CASSLGGGGASAKNIQYF. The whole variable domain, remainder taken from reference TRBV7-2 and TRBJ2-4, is GAGVSQSPSNKVTEKGKDVELRCDPISGHTALYWYRQSLGQGLEFLIYFQGNSAPDKSGLPSDRFSAERTGGSVSTLTIQRTQQEDSAVYLCASSLGGGGASAKNIQYFGAGTRLSVL.

CDR3 loop: CASSQGDRSYEQYF. The DNA for the CDR3 is TGTGCCAGCAGCCAAGGAGATCGCTCCTACGAGCAGTACTTC. This chain joins TRBV7-3 and TRBJ2-7; D gene unclear. CDR1 is SGHTA and CDR2 is FQGTGA in the germline V gene. The CDR3 is made up of 14 amino acids. Deletions cut 5 bases from V and 0 bases from J, with 11 bases between.

This CDR3 reads CASIGTLKQPQHF. The CDR3 nucleotides are TGTGCCAGCATTGGGACCTTAAAACAGCCCCAGCATTTT. The chain couples TRBV28 to TRBJ1-5, with a tentative D call TRBD1 (5 bases). Germline lookup yields CDR1 MDHEN and CDR2 SYDVKM. The V gene lost 7 bases and the J gene lost 7 bases, with 14 bases spanning the gap. This CDR3 contains 13 residues. Looking up the rest from reference TRBV28 and TRBJ1-5 gives the full variable domain: DVKVTQSSRYLVKRTGEKVFLECVQDMDHENMFWYRQDPGLGLRLIYFSYDVKMKEKGDIPEGYSVSREKKERFSLILESASTNQTSMYLCASIGTLKQPQHFGDGTRLSIL.

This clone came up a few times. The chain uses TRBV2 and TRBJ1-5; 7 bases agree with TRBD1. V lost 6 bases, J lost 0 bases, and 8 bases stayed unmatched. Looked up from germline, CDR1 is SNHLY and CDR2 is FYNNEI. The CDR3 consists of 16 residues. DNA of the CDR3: TGTGCCAGCAGGACAGGGCTCCATTATAGCAATCAGCCCCAGCATTTT. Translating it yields CASRTGLHYSNQPQHF. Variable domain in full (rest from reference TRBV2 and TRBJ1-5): EPEVTQTPSHQVTQMGQEVILRCVPISNHLYFYWYRQILGQKVEFLVSFYNNEISEKSEIFDDQFSVERPDGSNFTLKIRSTKLEDSAMYFCASRTGLHYSNQPQHFGDGTRLSIL.

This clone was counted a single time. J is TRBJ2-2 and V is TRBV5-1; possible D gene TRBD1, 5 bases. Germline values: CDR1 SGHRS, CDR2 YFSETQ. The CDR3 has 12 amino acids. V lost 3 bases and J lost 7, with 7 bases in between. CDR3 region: CASSSDSGELFF. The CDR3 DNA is TGCGCCAGCAGCTCCGACAGCGGGGAGCTGTTTTTT.

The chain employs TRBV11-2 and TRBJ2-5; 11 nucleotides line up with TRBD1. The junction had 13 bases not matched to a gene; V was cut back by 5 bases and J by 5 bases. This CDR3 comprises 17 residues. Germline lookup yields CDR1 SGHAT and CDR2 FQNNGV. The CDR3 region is CASSLGQGAYLVETQYF. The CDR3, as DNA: TGTGCCAGCAGCCTCGGACAGGGGGCTTATTTGGTTGAGACCCAGTACTTC.

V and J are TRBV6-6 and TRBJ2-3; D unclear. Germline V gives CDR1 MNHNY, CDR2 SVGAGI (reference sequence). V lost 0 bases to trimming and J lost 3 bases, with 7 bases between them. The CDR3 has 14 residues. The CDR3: CASSYSGMTDTQYF. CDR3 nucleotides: TGTGCCAGCAGTTACTCCGGTATGACAGATACGCAGTATTTT.

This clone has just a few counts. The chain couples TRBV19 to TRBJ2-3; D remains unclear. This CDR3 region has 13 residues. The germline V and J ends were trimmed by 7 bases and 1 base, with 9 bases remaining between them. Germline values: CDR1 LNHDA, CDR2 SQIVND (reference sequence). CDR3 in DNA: TGTGCCAGTATTGATACAGGCACAGATACGCAGTATTTT. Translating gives CASIDTGTDTQYF.

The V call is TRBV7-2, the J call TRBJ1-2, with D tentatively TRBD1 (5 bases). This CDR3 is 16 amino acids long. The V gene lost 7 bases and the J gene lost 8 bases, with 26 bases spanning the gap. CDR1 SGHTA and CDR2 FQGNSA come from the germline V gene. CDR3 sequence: CASTLTPGLDLRGYTF. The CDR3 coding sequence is TGTGCCAGCACCCTCACACCGGGACTAGACCTTAGGGGCTACACCTTC.

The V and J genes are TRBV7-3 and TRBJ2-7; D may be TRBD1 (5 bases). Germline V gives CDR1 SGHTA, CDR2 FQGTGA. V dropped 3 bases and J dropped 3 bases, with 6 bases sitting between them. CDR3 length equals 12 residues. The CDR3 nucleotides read TGTGCCAGCAGCTTGCAGGGCTACGAGCAGTACTTC. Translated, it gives CASSLQGYEQYF.

CDR3 loop: CASSVPPYTGPTGIETQYF. The CDR3, as DNA: TGTGCCAGCAGCGTCCCACCCTACACAGGGCCGACTGGGATTGAGACCCAGTACTTC. The chain is built from TRBV5-4 and TRBJ2-5; TRBD1 might be the D (6 bases). CDR3 length: 19 residues. Between the trimmed V and J ends, which lost 4 bases and 5 bases, there was a span of 30 bases. The germline V gene encodes CDR1 SGHNT and CDR2 YYREEE (reference sequence).

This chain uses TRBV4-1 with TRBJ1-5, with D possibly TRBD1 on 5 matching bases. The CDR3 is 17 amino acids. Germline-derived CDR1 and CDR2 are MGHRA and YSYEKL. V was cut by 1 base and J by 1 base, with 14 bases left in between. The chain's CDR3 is CASSQGVSRGSNQPQHF. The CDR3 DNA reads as TGCGCCAGCAGCCAAGGAGTCAGCCGGGGGAGCAATCAGCCCCAGCATTTT.

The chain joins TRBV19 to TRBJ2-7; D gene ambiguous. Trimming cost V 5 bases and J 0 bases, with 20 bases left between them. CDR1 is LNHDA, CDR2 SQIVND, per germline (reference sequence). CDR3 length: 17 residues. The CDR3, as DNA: TGTGCCAGTAGTCTCGCCCTCTATGAGCCGAGCTCCTACGAGCAGTACTTC. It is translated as CASSLALYEPSSYEQYF.